Sequencing of this TCR beta chain was carried out in a study of neoadjuvant anti-PD-1 for oral cavity cancer. The wider study: Before surgery, most patients got three to four biweekly 3 mg/kg nivolumab doses. Non-progressing patients received a fourth nivolumab dose near day 43, then surgery on days 50-56.

Germline CDR1 SGHNT, CDR2 YYREEE (reference sequence). The CDR3 is made up of 15 amino acids. With 0 bases removed from V and 0 bases from J, the gap between germline ends came to 7 bases. A remark on this clone: Antigen: not known.

Study results and limitations: Higher pretreatment Treg/Th17 ratios tracked higher pretreatment blood clonality.

Libraries were prepared by immunoSEQ multiplex PCR; TCRdb keeps only in-frame clonotypes and omits some of them. The sample lists roughly 9,000 clones, about 61% occurring once. As for time point: after neoadjuvant nivolumab, at surgical resection. V gene TRBV5-4 combines with J gene TRBJ2-1, with unresolved D. The sequence derives from a person aged 40 to 85 with oral cavity squamous cell carcinoma. Here the sequenced sample was PBMCs, taken after nivolumab (anti-PD-1) treatment. In nucleotides, the CDR3 is TGTGCCAGCAGCTTGGGAGGCGGCTCCTACAATGAGCAGTTCTTC. Translated, it gives CASSLGGGSYNEQFF. The full variable domain, with the rest looked up from reference TRBV5-4 and TRBJ2-1, is ETGVTQSPTHLIKTRGQQVTLRCSSQSGHNTVSWYQQALGQGPQFIFQYYREEENGRGNFPPRFSGLQFPNYSSELNVNALELDDSALYLCASSLGGGSYNEQFFGPGTRLTVL.